The clone carrying this TCR beta chain was detected a few times. The antigen remains undetermined. The data originate from a study of beta chain features in type 1 diabetes. Notes on the study in general: A closer apparent resemblance between naive, central memory and Treg TCRB repertoires was seen in patients than in healthy donors.

Since all of the isolated RNA was reverse transcribed, expressed TCRB transcripts were what got sequenced. Profiled with immunoSEQ multiplex PCR; TCRdb holds only in-frame clones, not every one. The sample has 350,000 to 450,000 clones; 11% to 15% are singletons. Germline V gene sequence: CDR1 GTSNPN, CDR2 SVGIG (reference sequence). V shed 0 bases and J shed 4 bases, with 12 bases lying between them. This CDR3 region has 14 residues. Sequenced material: naive CD4+ T cells from blood. This clonotype was sampled from a man aged 25-45 years in good health. V and J are TRBV30 and TRBJ2-5; maybe TRBD2 (6 bases). CDR3 nucleotides: TGTGCCTGGAGTGTCCGGCGGAGGGGAGAGACCCAGTACTTC. It translates to CAWSVRRRGETQYF. Complete variable domain (other parts from reference TRBV30 and TRBJ2-5): SQTIHQWPATLVQPVGSPLSLECTVEGTSNPNLYWYRQAAGRGLQLLFYSVGIGQISSEVPQNLSASRPQDRQFILSSKKLLLSDSGFYLCAWSVRRRGETQYFGPGTRLLVL.